This entry describes one TCR beta chain. The table came from immunoSEQ multiplex PCR; TCRdb's copy has only in-frame clones and leaves some out. The table lists about 87,000 clones, more than 85% of them singletons. Germline V gene lookup returns CDR1 WNHNN and CDR2 SYGVQD (reference sequence). The CDR3 contains 13 residues. Trimming shortened V by 6 bases and J by 0 bases, and 6 bases separated the two germline ends. This record belongs to a study of blood T cell repertoires in COVID-19. The TCR originated in a man aged 35-49 years with acute or convalescent COVID-19. This chain connects TRBV10-1 to TRBJ1-3, with TRBD1 as a possible D gene (5 bases). Sequencing was performed on peripheral blood. Here the CDR3 DNA reads TGCGCCAGCAGCCAGGGCTCTGGAAACACCATATATTTT. Its translation: CASSQGSGNTIYF.